This section outlines one T cell receptor beta chain sequence together with its context. The antigen is unknown. Sequencing was performed with immunoSEQ multiplex PCR; in TCRdb, only in-frame clones are kept and a portion is missing. The sample includes 65,000 to 75,000 clones, 85% seen only once; the top ten take 0.83%. This entry comes from a study of OX40 agonist ivuxolimab in advanced cancers. General observations from the study: Low levels of normalized T-cell clonal expansion also appeared in some nonresponders.

The CDR3 length is 15 residues. The V gene lost 1 base and the J gene lost 0 bases, with 10 bases spanning the gap. CDR1 and CDR2 from the germline V gene are SEHNR and FQNEAQ (reference sequence). The receptor comes from an adult with an advanced solid tumor such as melanoma, head and neck, liver or kidney cancer. The sequenced sample was CD4+ or CD8+ T cells sorted from blood, obtained in a trial of the OX40 agonist ivuxolimab. The chain is built from TRBV7-9 and TRBJ2-7; unclear D gene. CDR3 bases: TGTGCCAGCAGCTTAGATGGATACAACTCCTACGAGCAGTACTTC. This codes for CASSLDGYNSYEQYF.